The T cell receptor beta chain under discussion was sequenced for a study of T cell responses to AZD1222 COVID-19 vaccine. Profiling relied on immunoSEQ multiplex PCR, and the TCRdb table lists in-frame clones only, not all of them. The sample has some 140,000 clones, 70% to 90% seen once. Notes on this clone: What it recognizes is unknown.

Study conclusions and caveats: Repertoires in all cases were sampled only once the peak T cell response had passed. Spike-specific TCR breadth and depth went up after people got two AZD1222 doses. There were vaccine-associated CD4 TCRs across spike, dominant at 160-218 and 743-854.

V was shortened by 6 bases and J by 6 bases, with 8 bases between the two germline ends. The CDR3 sequence is 11 residues long. CDR1 ENHRY and CDR2 SYGVKD come from the germline V gene. This clonotype originated in an adult in good health. This sequence joins TRBV10-3 and TRBJ1-1; D remains ambiguous. The starting material was peripheral blood, obtained on day 0 of MenACWY control vaccination. CDR3: CAISGSAEAFF. Here the CDR3 DNA reads TGTGCCATCAGCGGATCAGCTGAAGCTTTCTTT.